This T cell receptor beta chain was profiled in a study of T-cell memory formation after mild COVID-19 (dated by TCRdb to the early 2020s). General notes on the study: TCR sequence clusters from the two donors were found to be largely donor specific. T-cell clones expanding and contracting after mild COVID-19 in a couple of donors were tracked by longitudinal TCRalpha and TCRbeta repertoire sequencing. Two young, previously healthy adult volunteers, one female and one male, were included in the cohort.

Ficoll-Paque density gradient centrifugation was used to isolate PBMCs. The investigation overall reported the following: Contracting CD4+ clones were found mainly in CM and EM memory subsets, while CD8+ clones were enriched in EMRA. The study included only a couple of mild cases, and larger cohorts that include severe cases with pre-infection samples were judged to be necessary. Clones contracting from day 15 to 85 had balanced CD4/CD8 phenotypes, while a second wave expanding from day 15 to 37 was biased towards CD4+. SARS-CoV-2 specificity was not confirmed for the second-wave clones peaking on day 37. Some responding clones were detected in pre-infection memory, suggesting pre-existing cross-reactive memory T cells joined the SARS-CoV-2 response.

This clonotype has only a few counts. It lacks a known antigen. Base quality data are lacking; no much larger clone is found one base away. The germline ends are 10 bases apart after V is trimmed by 1 base and J by 3 bases. As encoded in the germline V gene, CDR1 is LGHNA while CDR2 is YNFKEQ. Reading from cysteine to phenylalanine, the CDR3 counts 14 amino acids. Just CDR3 DNA is preserved here, 42 bases in frame from base 1. The reads were generated on an Illumina NovaSeq 6000. TCRalpha and TCRbeta cDNA libraries were constructed by 5'RACE with constant-segment primers, with sample barcodes and unique molecular identifiers being introduced. Trizol reagent was used to extract RNA from every sample. Library amplification was performed in two PCR steps, and a second sample barcode and Illumina TruSeq adapters were introduced in the second step. The libraries were sequenced on an Illumina NovaSeq using 2 x 150 bp paired-end reads. As for the authors' bioinformatics: The reads were demultiplexed and collapsed into UMI-guided consensus sequences using migec v1.2.7. Using mixcr v2.1.11, UMI consensuses were aligned to TRA and TRB V and J templates and then assembled into clonotypes. A clonotype was counted as expanded or contracted only when both edgeR and NoisET called the clonotype significant, with the noise models trained on biological replicates. For edgeR calls, a false discovery rate-adjusted p below 0.01 and a log2 fold-change threshold of 1 were applied. As an exploratory analysis of dynamics, max-normalized trajectories of the 1000 most abundant clonotypes were examined with PCA combined with hierarchical clustering. Each responding clone was given a CD4 or CD8 phenotype based on the CD4+ and CD8+ repertoires, which had been sequenced separately. The public sequencing data were trimmed at Q25 with fastp and processed into clonotypes with MiXCR by TCRdb, which kept only in-frame beta chains. Merged by CDR3 protein, the rows form single entries marked with the most common genes and DNA. The V and J calls follow TCRdb's processing rather than the paper's. Here the sample has over 450,000 distinct CDR3 sequences; approximately 20% occur a single time. Roughly an eighth of the sample is in the top ten clones.

The sequenced sample was PBMCs or a T cell subset sorted from them (not recorded which). This receptor was identified in an adult woman who had mild COVID-19 (a few samples of this study predate the infection). The sample titles of this study are shuffled in the database, so cell type and time point are left out; the donor was told from shared clones. The chain joins TRBV4-2 to TRBJ2-7; the D gene may be TRBD1 or TRBD2, since each aligns over 6 bases. The CDR3 corresponds to CASSQGGDIYEQYF. DNA sequence: TGTGCCAGCAGCCAAGGGGGGGACATCTACGAGCAGTACTTC.